These 4 T cell receptor beta chains were sequenced from one sample in a study of molecular identifiers for immune sequencing clone quantification. TCRdb redid the calling of the PCR reads with MiXCR, one entry per CDR3 protein. The sample shows over 35,000 distinct CDR3 sequences, roughly 18% of them seen only once. Sequences were obtained from naive CD8+ T cells from blood, with Jurkat cell RNA spiked in. Regarding subset: FACS-sorted CD8+CD4-CCR7+CD45RA+ naive T cells. All receptors derive from a human donor in good health. Some libraries in this study had Jurkat cell RNA spiked in.

This clonotype was seen repeatedly, ten times or more. This chain links TRBV9 with TRBJ2-7, with 8 nucleotides matching TRBD1. In germline, CDR1 is SGDLS, CDR2 YYNGEE. The CDR3 contains 14 residues. V gave up 0 bases and J gave up 3 bases; unmatched junction bases: 2. As DNA, the CDR3 is TGTGCCAGCAGCGTAGCCACAGGGGGCTACGAGCAGTACTTC. Protein sequence: CASSVATGGYEQYF. Using reference TRBV9 and TRBJ2-7 for the parts outside the CDR3, the full variable domain is DSGVTQTPKHLITATGQRVTLRCSPRSGDLSVYWYQQSLDQGLQFLIQYYNGEERAKGNILERFSAQQFPDLHSELNLSSLELGDSALYFCASSVATGGYEQYFGPGTRLTVT.

The chain links TRBV7-8 to TRBJ2-4, with TRBD2 identical over 12 bases. CDR3 size: 16 residues. From germline, CDR1 is SGHVS and CDR2 FQNEAQ. With 7 bases clipped from V and 6 bases from J, the junction kept 10 bases outside the gene matches. The CDR3 sequence: CASTLLAGGPRNIQYF. DNA of the CDR3: TGTGCCAGCACCCTCCTAGCGGGAGGGCCTAGAAACATTCAGTACTTC.

This clonotype was recorded at least ten times. V usage is TRBV12-3 or TRBV12-4 and J usage is TRBJ1-5; TRBD1 is a possible D gene (5 bases). V dropped 2 bases and J dropped 0 bases, with 17 bases sitting between them. The CDR3 totals 18 residues. For the CDR3, the DNA is TGTGCCAGCAGTTTACGGCCCCCTCAACAGGATAGCAATCAGCCCCAGCATTTT. This codes for CASSLRPPQQDSNQPQHF.

This clonotype was counted between two and nine times. The CDR3 protein is CASRALDTQYF. For the CDR3, the DNA is TGCGCCAGCAGAGCCTTAGATACGCAGTATTTT. V usage is TRBV23-1 and J usage is TRBJ2-3, with unresolved D. TRBV23-1 is an open reading frame whose function is uncertain. There are 11 residues in the CDR3. The ends were cut back, 6 bases at V and 5 bases at J, with 6 bases in the middle.